One T cell receptor (beta chain) is described in this entry. Its cognate antigen is unknown. The entry originates in a study of CD8+CD57+ T cells in acquired aplastic anemia. About the research overall: DNA recovered from sorted CD4+ and CD8+ cells had a mean of 3.2 ug. Notes on the study in general: Patients and controls were not found to differ significantly in CD8+ Simpson's diversity. Around 29 shared CD8+ CDR3s appeared highly expressed within patients' immunodominant clones.

CDR3 length equals 14 residues. The junction had 8 bases not matched to a gene; V was cut back by 7 bases and J by 6 bases. Germline V gene lookup returns CDR1 DFQATT and CDR2 SNEGSKA (reference sequence). TCR beta VDJ combinations and CDR3 sequences were profiled from genomic DNA. TCRdb itself ran the reads through MiXCR, one entry per CDR3 protein. The data hold 150,000 to 200,000 distinct CDR3 sequences, with 64% observed a single time. This clonotype was obtained from a human donor with severe aplastic anemia or a healthy control (not recorded which). The chain couples TRBV20-1 to TRBJ2-3, with TRBD1 matching 12 bases. Sequenced input: sorted CD4+, CD8+, or CD8+CD57+ T cells (not recorded which) from PBMCs. CDR3 coding DNA: TGCAGTGGCCTGGGACAGGGGGCGGTGGATACGCAGTATTTT. Translated, it gives CSGLGQGAVDTQYF.